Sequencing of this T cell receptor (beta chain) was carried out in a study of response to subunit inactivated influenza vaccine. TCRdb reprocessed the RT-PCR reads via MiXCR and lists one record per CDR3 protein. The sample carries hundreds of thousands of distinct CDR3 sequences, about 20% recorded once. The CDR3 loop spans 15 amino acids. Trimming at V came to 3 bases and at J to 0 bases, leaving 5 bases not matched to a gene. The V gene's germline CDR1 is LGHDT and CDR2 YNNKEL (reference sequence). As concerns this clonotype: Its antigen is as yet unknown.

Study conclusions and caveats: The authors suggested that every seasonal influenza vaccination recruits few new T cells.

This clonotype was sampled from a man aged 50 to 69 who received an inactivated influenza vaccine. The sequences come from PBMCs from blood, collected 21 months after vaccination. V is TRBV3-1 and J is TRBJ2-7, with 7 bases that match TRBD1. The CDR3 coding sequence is TGTGCCAGCAGCCACTACGACAGGGTCTCCTACGAGCAGTACTTC. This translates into CASSHYDRVSYEQYF.